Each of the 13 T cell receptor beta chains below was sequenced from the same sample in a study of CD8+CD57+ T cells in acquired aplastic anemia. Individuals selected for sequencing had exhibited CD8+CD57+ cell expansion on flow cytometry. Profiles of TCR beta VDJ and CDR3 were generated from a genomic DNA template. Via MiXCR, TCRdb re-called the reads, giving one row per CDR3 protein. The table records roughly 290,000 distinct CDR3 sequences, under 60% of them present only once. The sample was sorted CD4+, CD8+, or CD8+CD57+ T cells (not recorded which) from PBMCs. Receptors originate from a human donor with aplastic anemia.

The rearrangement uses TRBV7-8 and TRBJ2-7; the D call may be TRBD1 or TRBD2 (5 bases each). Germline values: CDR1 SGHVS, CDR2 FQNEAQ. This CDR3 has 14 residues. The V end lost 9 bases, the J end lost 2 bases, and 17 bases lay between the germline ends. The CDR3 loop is CASSGDPGPYEQYF. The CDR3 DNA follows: TGTGCCAGTAGTGGGGACCCAGGCCCCTACGAGCAGTACTTC.

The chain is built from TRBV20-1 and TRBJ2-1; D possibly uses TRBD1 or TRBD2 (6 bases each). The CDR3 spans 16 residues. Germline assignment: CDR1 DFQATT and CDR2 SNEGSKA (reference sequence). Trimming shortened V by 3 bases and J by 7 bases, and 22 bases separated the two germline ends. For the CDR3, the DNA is TGCAGTGCTAGGGGTTGGGGGGCGCAAAACACGAATGAGCAGTTCTTC. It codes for CSARGWGAQNTNEQFF.

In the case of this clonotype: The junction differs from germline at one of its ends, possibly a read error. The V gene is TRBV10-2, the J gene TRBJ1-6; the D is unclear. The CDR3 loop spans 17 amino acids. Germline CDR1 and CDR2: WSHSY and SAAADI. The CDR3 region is CASRDPKGSSYNSPLHF. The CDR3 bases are TGCGCCAGCAGAGACCCCAAAGGGAGCTCCTATAACTCACCCCTCCACTTT.

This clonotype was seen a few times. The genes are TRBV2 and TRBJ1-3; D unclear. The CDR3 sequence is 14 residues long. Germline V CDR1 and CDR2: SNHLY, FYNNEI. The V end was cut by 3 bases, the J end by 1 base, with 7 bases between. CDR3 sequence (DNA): TGTGCCAGCAGTGAGTGGGAGTCTGGAAACACCATATATTTT. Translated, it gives CASSEWESGNTIYF.

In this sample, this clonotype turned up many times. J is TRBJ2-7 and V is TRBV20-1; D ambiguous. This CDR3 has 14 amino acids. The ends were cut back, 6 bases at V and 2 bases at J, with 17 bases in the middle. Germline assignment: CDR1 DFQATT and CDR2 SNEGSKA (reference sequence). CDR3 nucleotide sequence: TGCAGTGCACCTGTATCGGCGGCCCCCTACGAGCAGTACTTC. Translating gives CSAPVSAAPYEQYF.

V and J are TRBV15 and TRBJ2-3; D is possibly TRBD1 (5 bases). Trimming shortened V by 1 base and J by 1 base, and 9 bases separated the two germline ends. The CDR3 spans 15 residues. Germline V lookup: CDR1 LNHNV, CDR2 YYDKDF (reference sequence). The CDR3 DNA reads TGTGCCACCAGCAGAGGTAGGGGCGGCACAGATACGCAGTATTTT. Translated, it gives CATSRGRGGTDTQYF.

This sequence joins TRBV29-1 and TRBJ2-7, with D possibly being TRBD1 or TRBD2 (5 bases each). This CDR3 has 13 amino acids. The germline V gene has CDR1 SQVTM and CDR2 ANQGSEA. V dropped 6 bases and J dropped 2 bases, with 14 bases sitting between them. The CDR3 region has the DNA TGCAGCGTGGAGGTTGACAGAGCCTACGAGCAGTACTTC. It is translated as CSVEVDRAYEQYF.

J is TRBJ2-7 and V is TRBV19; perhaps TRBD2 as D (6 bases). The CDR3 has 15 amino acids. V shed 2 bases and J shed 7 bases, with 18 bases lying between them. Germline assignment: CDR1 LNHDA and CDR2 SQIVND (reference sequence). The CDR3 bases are TGTGCCAGTAGTATACAGGAGGGCCCCCGAGGAGAGCAGTACTTC. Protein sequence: CASSIQEGPRGEQYF.

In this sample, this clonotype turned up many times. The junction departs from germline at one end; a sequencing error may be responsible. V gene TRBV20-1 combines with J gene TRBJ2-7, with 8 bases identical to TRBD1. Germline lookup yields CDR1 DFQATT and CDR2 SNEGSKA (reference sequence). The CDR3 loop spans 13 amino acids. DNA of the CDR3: TGCAGGGCTAGGGACAGGACCTCCTACGAGCAGTACTTC. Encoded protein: CRARDRTSYEQYF.

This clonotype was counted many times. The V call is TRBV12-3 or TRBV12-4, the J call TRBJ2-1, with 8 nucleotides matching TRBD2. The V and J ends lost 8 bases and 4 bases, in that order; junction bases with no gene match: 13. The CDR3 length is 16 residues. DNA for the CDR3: TGTGCCAGCTCGAGCGGGAGCTCGTCACTATACAATGAGCAGTTCTTC. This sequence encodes CASSSGSSSLYNEQFF.

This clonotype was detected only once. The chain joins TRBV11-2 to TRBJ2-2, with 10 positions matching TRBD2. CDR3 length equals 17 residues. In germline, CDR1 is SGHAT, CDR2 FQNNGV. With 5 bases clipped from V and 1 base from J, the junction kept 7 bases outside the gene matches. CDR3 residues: CASSPTSGVKNTGELFF. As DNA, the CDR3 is TGTGCCAGCAGCCCTACTAGCGGGGTGAAGAACACCGGGGAGCTGTTTTTT.

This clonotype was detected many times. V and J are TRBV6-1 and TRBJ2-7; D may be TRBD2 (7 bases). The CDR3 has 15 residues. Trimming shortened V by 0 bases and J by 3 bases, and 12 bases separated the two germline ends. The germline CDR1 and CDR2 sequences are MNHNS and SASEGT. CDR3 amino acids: CASSEASGGLYEQYF. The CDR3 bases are TGTGCCAGCAGTGAAGCGTCGGGGGGCCTCTACGAGCAGTACTTC.

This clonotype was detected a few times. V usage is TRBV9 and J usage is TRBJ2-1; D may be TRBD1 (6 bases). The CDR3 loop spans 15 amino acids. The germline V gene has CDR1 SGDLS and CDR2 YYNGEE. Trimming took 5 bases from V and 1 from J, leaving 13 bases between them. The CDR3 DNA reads TGTGCCAGCAGTCCCGAAGGGGGATCCTACAATGAGCAGTTCTTC. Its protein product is CASSPEGGSYNEQFF. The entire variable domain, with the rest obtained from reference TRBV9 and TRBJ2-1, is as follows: DSGVTQTPKHLITATGQRVTLRCSPRSGDLSVYWYQQSLDQGLQFLIQYYNGEERAKGNILERFSAQQFPDLHSELNLSSLELGDSALYFCASSPEGGSYNEQFFGPGTRLTVL.